This T cell receptor beta chain derives from a study of blood T cells in healthy people across ages. The study's findings and limits: Roughly linear declines in TCR beta diversity per million T cells occurred with age.

The authors ran a second PCR of 7 to 11 cycles using a sample-barcoded 5' primer and a J-beta primer mix. Via MiXCR, TCRdb re-called the 5' RACE reads, giving one row per CDR3 protein. This table has 540,000 or so distinct CDR3 sequences, approximately 27% appearing once. This clonotype has a handful of counts. The antigen remains unidentified. Germline is not matched at one junction end, which may reflect a read error. The sequence was collected from a woman in her seventies in good health. The sample comprised blood.

CDR3 sequence (DNA): TGTGCCAGCAGCTTGATGACAGGGGGCTACCAAGAGACCCAGTGCTTC. It specifies CASSLMTGGYQETQCF. The V call is TRBV7-2, the J call TRBJ2-5; 10 bases fit TRBD1. The CDR3 contains 16 residues. Germline V lookup: CDR1 SGHTA, CDR2 FQGNSA.